This is a list of T cell receptor beta chains from one sample in a study of human T cells and chemical hapten exposure. TCRdb called the RACE reads again in MiXCR, with one record for every CDR3 protein. The sample shows approximately 260,000 distinct CDR3 sequences, over 8% of them seen only once. Sample: whole blood, taken in connection with sensitization to the hapten diphenylcyclopropenone (DPC). Receptors originate from a woman aged 35 to 49 with alopecia areata. Some clones in this sample may be carry-over from other donors' samples. Both conserved end residues are part of each CDR3. D genes are given only for firm matches. Some rows have no size entry. The others give once, few or many, or a class for an expanded clone.

abundance	v_gene	d_gene	j_gene	CDR3nt	CDR3aa
-	TRBV27	-	TRBJ1-5	TGTGCCAGCAGCCTGAATGGGTTTCAAGGTCAGCCCCAGCATTTT	CASSLNGFQGQPQHF
-	TRBV11-1	TRBD2	TRBJ2-3	TGTGCCAGCAGCCCCAAAGGCGGGAGGGAGAAAGATACGCAGTATTTT	CASSPKGGREKDTQYF
many	TRBV5-1	TRBD2	TRBJ2-3	TGCGCCAGCAGCCTGGGACTAGTGACAGATACGCAGTATTTT	CASSLGLVTDTQYF
-	TRBV13	-	TRBJ1-2	TGTGCCAGCAGCTTTGCCCCCGGGGGGGTCGTCGATGGCTACACCTTC	CASSFAPGGVVDGYTF
-	TRBV20-1	-	TRBJ2-7	TGCAGTGCTAATCCCGGGACCGGCACCTACGAGCAGTACTTC	CSANPGTGTYEQYF
few	TRBV6-2/TRBV6-3	-	TRBJ2-7	TGTGCCAGCCGGGATCCGGGCGGAGGCGAGCAGTACTTC	CASRDPGGGEQYF
few	TRBV7-2	-	TRBJ1-6	TGTGCCAGCAGCTTAGCATCGGTTCTGGTCGGCCGTTCACCCCTCCACTTT	CASSLASVLVGRSPLHF
-	TRBV28	-	TRBJ1-2	TGTGCCAGCACCCTCGGCGGCGCGTACAACTATGGCTACACCTTC	CASTLGGAYNYGYTF
-	TRBV10-3	-	TRBJ1-1	TGTGCCATCAGGGGAACGAACACTGAAGCTTTCTTT	CAIRGTNTEAFF
-	TRBV28	-	TRBJ2-1	TGTGCCAGCACCCCAGCAGGAGGGTTTGATGAGCAGTTCTTC	CASTPAGGFDEQFF
few	TRBV20-1	-	TRBJ2-1	TGCAGTGCTAGAGGTCAGGTCAACAATGAGCAGTTCTTC	CSARGQVNNEQFF
-	TRBV27	-	TRBJ1-1	TGTGCCAGCAGTTTATCGGGATACAGGGCCGAAGCTTTCTTT	CASSLSGYRAEAFF
-	TRBV9	-	TRBJ2-7	TGTGCCAGCAGCGTAGGTCCGTGGGAGAGCGACGAGCAGTACTTC	CASSVGPWESDEQYF
many	TRBV4-2	TRBD2	TRBJ2-7	TGTGCCAGCAGCCAAGATCCTAGCGGGCGGTACGAGCAGTACTTC	CASSQDPSGRYEQYF
many	TRBV12-3/TRBV12-4	TRBD2	TRBJ2-7	TGTGCCAGCAGTCCGACTAGCGGGAGACCCGAGCAGTACTTC	CASSPTSGRPEQYF
few	TRBV5-1	-	TRBJ2-2	TGCGCCAGCAGCCTCCTGTCCGAGACCCCCGGGGAGCTGTTTTTT	CASSLLSETPGELFF
few	TRBV7-2	-	TRBJ2-7	TGTGCCAGCAGCCCAAGTAGTGGCAGGGGATACGAGCAGTACTTC	CASSPSSGRGYEQYF
-	TRBV20-1	-	TRBJ1-1	TGCAGTGCTAGGCACTTGTTACGCTACACTGAAGCTTTCTTT	CSARHLLRYTEAFF
many	TRBV7-9	-	TRBJ2-2	TGTGCCAGCAGCCGTCCACAGTCGACCGGGGAGCTGTTTTTT	CASSRPQSTGELFF
-	TRBV24-1	TRBD2	TRBJ2-1	TGTGCCACCAGTATGGGTAGCGGGGCAGCATACAATGAGCAGTTCTTC	CATSMGSGAAYNEQFF
-	TRBV6-5	TRBD2	TRBJ2-2	TGTGCCAGCTGGAGACTAGCGGGGAGGAACACCGGGGAGCTGTTTTTT	CASWRLAGRNTGELFF
few	TRBV28	-	TRBJ2-3	TGTGCCAGCAGTTTGCGGACTACCTATAGCACAGATACGCAGTATTTT	CASSLRTTYSTDTQYF
few	TRBV7-2	-	TRBJ1-2	TGTGCCAGCAGCTTATCTGGGACTTATGGCTACACCTTC	CASSLSGTYGYTF
many	TRBV29-1	-	TRBJ2-3	TGCAGCGTTGAAAGGGGGTCAGATACGCAGTATTTT	CSVERGSDTQYF
few	TRBV7-2	-	TRBJ2-7	TGTGCCAGCAGCTTAGGGGATCACTCTCGGGAGCAGTACTTC	CASSLGDHSREQYF
few	TRBV2	-	TRBJ2-1	TGTGCCAGCAGTGTGGACTTCTCCAACTACAATGAGCAGTTCTTC	CASSVDFSNYNEQFF
-	TRBV6-5	TRBD1	TRBJ2-3	TGTGCCAGCAGCCAGTGGACAGGCGGAGATACGCAGTATTTT	CASSQWTGGDTQYF
-	TRBV11-2	TRBD2	TRBJ2-5	TGTGCCAGCAACCCAGAAGTAGCGGGAGGCAAGACCCAGTACTTC	CASNPEVAGGKTQYF
few	TRBV29-1	-	TRBJ1-1	TGCAGCGTTGGACAGAAGGGGACTGAAGCTTTCTTT	CSVGQKGTEAFF
few	TRBV18	-	TRBJ2-6	TGTGCCAGCTCACCTCAATCCAACGTCCTGACTTTC	CASSPQSNVLTF
few	TRBV5-1	-	TRBJ1-6	TGCGCCAGCAGCGGAACGGGACTCGGGCATTCACCCCTCCACTTT	CASSGTGLGHSPLHF
few	TRBV6-6	-	TRBJ2-1	TGTGCCAGCAGTTACTCCGACCGGGACGGACACAATGAGCAGTTCTTC	CASSYSDRDGHNEQFF
-	TRBV7-9	-	TRBJ2-5	TGTGCCAGCAGCTTTTCCCAGGTCCAAGAGACCCAGTACTTC	CASSFSQVQETQYF
many	TRBV20-1	TRBD1	TRBJ2-7	TGCAGTGCGCCGCCGGGACAGTCCTACGAGCAGTACTTC	CSAPPGQSYEQYF
few	TRBV20-1	-	TRBJ2-3	TGCAGTGCTGATACCTTCCTGAGCAGGGATACGCAGTATTTT	CSADTFLSRDTQYF
-	TRBV20-1	TRBD2	TRBJ2-1	TGCAGTGCTAGGGGGACTAGCGGGAGCACGCTCACGGATGAGCAGTTCTTC	CSARGTSGSTLTDEQFF
-	TRBV28	-	TRBJ2-7	TGTGCCAGCGGTCTCCCCACGGGGAGTTATCGGCAGTACTTC	CASGLPTGSYRQYF
few	TRBV5-1	-	TRBJ1-1	TGCGCCAGCAGCTTGTACTCTGGGTCAACTGAAGCTTTCTTT	CASSLYSGSTEAFF
-	TRBV5-1	TRBD1	TRBJ1-2	TGCGCCAGCAGCTGGGGACAGGGGGCGGCGAATGGCTACACCTTC	CASSWGQGAANGYTF
few	TRBV24-1	-	TRBJ2-7	TGTGCCACCAGTCCCCACAACTCCTACGAGCAGTACTTC	CATSPHNSYEQYF
-	TRBV4-2	-	TRBJ2-2	TGTGCCAGCAGCCAAGGGGGCAGAGAACTAGACACCGGGGAGCTGTTTTTT	CASSQGGRELDTGELFF
few	TRBV6-5	-	TRBJ2-7	TGTGCCAGCAGTTATTACCATGGACGGGCCTACGAGCAGTACTTC	CASSYYHGRAYEQYF
-	TRBV11-2	-	TRBJ1-1	TGTGCCAGCAGCTTTGGACACGGGTACACTGAAGCTTTCTTT	CASSFGHGYTEAFF
-	TRBV9	TRBD2	TRBJ2-1	TGTGCCAGCAGCGTGTCTAGCGGGGTGAACCACAATGAGCAGTTCTTC	CASSVSSGVNHNEQFF
few	TRBV6-5	TRBD2	TRBJ2-1	TGTGCCAGCAGTACACTAGCGGCGGCCCAAGGAGAGCAGTTCTTC	CASSTLAAAQGEQFF
few	TRBV28	TRBD1	TRBJ1-2	TGTGCCAGCAGTTTGGCCGGGGACAGGCGATATGGCTACACCTTC	CASSLAGDRRYGYTF
few	TRBV5-4	TRBD2	TRBJ2-1	TGTGCCAGCAGCTTGGGAAGCGGGATTATGGGAAATGAGCAGTTCTTC	CASSLGSGIMGNEQFF
-	TRBV6-2/TRBV6-3	TRBD2	TRBJ2-1	TGTGCCAGCAGTTCCCCCGAGCGGGAATGGAGCAATGAGCAGTTCTTC	CASSSPEREWSNEQFF
-	TRBV11-2	TRBD1	TRBJ1-2	TGTGCCAGCAGCAGGAACAGGGGCATCGGCTACACCTTC	CASSRNRGIGYTF
many	TRBV7-3	-	TRBJ2-1	TGTGCCAGCAGCTCCGCCGGGTACAATGAGCAGTTCTTC	CASSSAGYNEQFF
-	TRBV10-3	-	TRBJ2-3	TGTGCCATCAGTGAGACAGGGCCTCCCACAGATACGCAGTATTTT	CAISETGPPTDTQYF
few	TRBV9	-	TRBJ1-6	TGTGCCAGCAGCGTAGAGTCCGGGGGGCGCTTGACACCCCTCCACTTT	CASSVESGGRLTPLHF
few	TRBV6-1	-	TRBJ2-3	TGTGCCAGCAGCCCAGGTATGAGCACAGATACGCAGTATTTT	CASSPGMSTDTQYF
few	TRBV28	-	TRBJ2-4	TGTGCCAGCGGATCCTCAGAGGGGATTCAGTACTTC	CASGSSEGIQYF
few	TRBV7-9	TRBD2	TRBJ2-5	TGTGCCAGCAGCCAACGGACTAGATCAGAGACCCAGTACTTC	CASSQRTRSETQYF
few	TRBV4-2	TRBD1	TRBJ2-7	TGTGCCAGCAGCCCCGGACAGGGACGACTCGAGCAGTACTTC	CASSPGQGRLEQYF
-	TRBV28	-	TRBJ2-3	TGTGCCAGCAGACCCCCCCGTAGGACAGGCACAGATACGCAGTATTTT	CASRPPRRTGTDTQYF
few	TRBV7-3	TRBD2	TRBJ2-3	TGTGCCAGCAGCCTAGCGGGAGCAAGTGCAGATACGCAGTATTTT	CASSLAGASADTQYF
many	TRBV7-2	TRBD1	TRBJ1-5	TGTGCCAGCAGCTTGGGGACAGGGGATCAGCCCCAGCATTTT	CASSLGTGDQPQHF
-	TRBV28	TRBD2	TRBJ2-7	TGTGCCAGCAGTTTCCGGACTAGGGTGTCTTACGAGCAGTACTTC	CASSFRTRVSYEQYF